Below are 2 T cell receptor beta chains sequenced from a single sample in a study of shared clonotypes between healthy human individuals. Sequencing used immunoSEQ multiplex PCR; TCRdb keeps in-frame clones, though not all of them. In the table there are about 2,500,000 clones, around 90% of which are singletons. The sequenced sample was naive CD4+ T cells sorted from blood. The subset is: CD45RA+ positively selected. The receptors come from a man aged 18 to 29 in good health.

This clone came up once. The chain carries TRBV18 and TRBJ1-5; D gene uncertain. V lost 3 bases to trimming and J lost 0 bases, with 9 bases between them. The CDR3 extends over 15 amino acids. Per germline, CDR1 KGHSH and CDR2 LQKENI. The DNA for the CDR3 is TGTGCCAGCTCACCGATAGGAAATAGCAATCAGCCCCAGCATTTT. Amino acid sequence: CASSPIGNSNQPQHF.

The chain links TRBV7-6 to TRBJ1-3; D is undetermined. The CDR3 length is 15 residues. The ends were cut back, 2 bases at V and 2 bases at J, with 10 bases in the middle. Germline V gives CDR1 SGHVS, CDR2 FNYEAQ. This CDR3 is CASSLLGAPGNTIYF. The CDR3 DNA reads TGTGCCAGCAGCTTATTAGGAGCTCCTGGAAACACCATATATTTT.